The 8 T cell receptor beta chains reported below all come from one sample, sequenced in a study of CD8 T cells in ankylosing spondylitis (dated by TCRdb to 2017 to 2019). Library construction relied on 5' RACE. Sequencer: Illumina HiSeq 2500. In TCRdb, the public reads were trimmed at Q25 with fastp and aligned with MiXCR, with productive beta chains retained. Entries that share a CDR3 protein sequence are merged under the most common genes and DNA. This sample lists 250,000 to 350,000 distinct CDR3 sequences; around 19% were detected once. The ten largest clones take up roughly 7.4% of the sample. Input material: blood, either unsorted or a sorted T cell fraction (not recorded which). All receptors come from a male donor with ankylosing spondylitis or in good health (not recorded which).

This chain joins TRBV29-1 and TRBJ2-3; D perhaps matches TRBD2 (6 bases). This CDR3 has 14 amino acids. Per the germline V gene, CDR1 is SQVTM and CDR2 is ANQGSEA. Trimming left V 6 bases short and J 0 bases short, with 13 bases between. The CDR3 loop reads CSVDGTFSTDTQYF. The CDR3 nucleotides are TGCAGCGTAGATGGGACTTTTAGCACAGATACGCAGTATTTT.

The chain has TRBV6-1 and TRBJ1-3, with D unclear. Trimming removed 8 bases from V and 4 bases from J, with 12 bases in between. The CDR3 has 13 amino acids. Germline assignment: CDR1 MNHNS and CDR2 SASEGT. Written as DNA, the CDR3 is TGTGCCAGCTTCGAAGGGCTGGGAAACACCATATATTTT. This encodes CASFEGLGNTIYF.

The chain employs TRBV20-1 and TRBJ2-7; maybe TRBD1 (6 bases). There are 15 residues in the CDR3. The V gene's germline CDR1 is DFQATT and CDR2 SNEGSKA (reference sequence). CDR3 region: CFASLTGFSLYEQYV. The CDR3 DNA follows: TGCTTTGCTAGCCTAACAGGGTTTAGCCTCTACGAGCAGTACGTC.

This clonotype occurred a few times. This chain joins TRBV25-1 and TRBJ2-6, with no clear D. V shed 1 base and J shed 2 bases, with 6 bases lying between them. The CDR3 has 15 residues. Germline V CDR1 and CDR2: MGHDK, SYGVNS. The CDR3 DNA follows: TGTGCCAGCAGTGAATTGCCTACTGGGGCCAACGTCCTGACTTTC. Translated: CASSELPTGANVLTF.

The rearrangement joins TRBV5-5 to TRBJ2-4; TRBD1 matches 7 bases. The V and J ends lost 4 bases and 1 base, in that order; junction bases with no gene match: 11. The CDR3 loop spans 17 amino acids. Germline CDR1 reads SGHKS; CDR2 reads YYEKEE (reference sequence). The CDR3 sequence is CASSEGAAGLAKNIQYF. CDR3 DNA: TGTGCCAGCAGCGAGGGGGCCGCAGGGCTCGCCAAAAACATTCAGTACTTC.

This clonotype was recorded a few times. The chain employs TRBV3-1 and TRBJ2-5; 7 bases agree with TRBD2. The J segment lost 3 bases and the V segment lost 3 bases, leaving 10 bases of the junction unmatched. The length of the CDR3 is 16 residues. CDR1 is LGHDT and CDR2 is YNNKEL in the germline V gene (reference sequence). This CDR3 is CASSQASGNPKETQYF. The CDR3 DNA reads TGTGCCAGCAGCCAGGCCAGCGGGAATCCCAAAGAGACCCAGTACTTC.

V and J are TRBV3-1 and TRBJ1-4; D gene ambiguous. Trimming removed 0 bases from V and 8 bases from J, with 13 bases in between. CDR1 is LGHDT, CDR2 YNNKEL, per germline (reference sequence). The CDR3 sequence is 15 residues long. CDR3 loop: CASSQEIRTGEKLFF. Here the CDR3 DNA reads TGTGCCAGCAGCCAAGAAATCCGGACGGGGGAAAAACTGTTTTTT.

A note on this clonotype: A much bigger clone sits one base away, suggesting this may be a read error. The rearrangement links TRBV5-1 to TRBJ1-1, with D uncertain. This CDR3 is 14 amino acids long. CDR1 is SGHRS, CDR2 YFSETQ, per germline. Written as DNA, the CDR3 is TGCGACAGCAGCGTCGGGAGTGCGAACACTGAAGCTTTCTTT. Residues: CDSSVGSANTEAFF.